These 22 T cell receptor beta chains came from one sample sequenced in a study of T cells after yellow fever vaccination. TCRdb re-called the 5' RACE reads with MiXCR, one entry per CDR3 protein. Here the sample spans 90,000 to 150,000 distinct CDR3 sequences, roughly 6.8% being singletons. This specimen consisted of CD4+ T cells sorted from PBMCs, obtained roughly 46 days after the first yellow fever vaccination. All receptors come from a man aged 18 to 29 who received the YFV17D yellow fever vaccine.

This clonotype was counted many times. This chain links TRBV10-3 with TRBJ2-7; D is uncertain. Per the germline V gene, CDR1 is ENHRY and CDR2 is SYGVKD. Trimming left V 0 bases short and J 7 bases short, with 10 bases between. The CDR3 extends over 13 amino acids. The CDR3 sequence: CAISESGVREQYV. DNA for the CDR3: TGTGCCATCAGTGAGTCTGGGGTCAGGGAGCAGTACGTC.

This clonotype was detected ten times or more. CDR3 residues: CASSETGELFF. DNA of the CDR3: TGTGCCAGCTCAGAAACCGGGGAGCTGTTTTTT. The gene calls are TRBV18 and TRBJ2-2; the D is unclear. Germline CDR1 reads KGHSH; CDR2 reads LQKENI. Trimming pared 5 bases from V and 5 bases from J, leaving 3 bases between. The CDR3 is made up of 11 amino acids.

This clonotype has a handful of counts. The chain recombines TRBV29-1 with TRBJ2-1, with D possibly TRBD1 on 6 matching bases. CDR3 length: 16 amino acids. The germline V gene has CDR1 SQVTM and CDR2 ANQGSEA. Trimming cost V 6 bases and J 0 bases, with 18 bases left between them. CDR3 bases: TGCAGCGTCCCAACCTGGGGGCTGAGCTCCTACAATGAGCAGTTCTTC. This encodes CSVPTWGLSSYNEQFF.

This clonotype was found a few times. The DNA for the CDR3 is TGTGCCAGCAGCATGAGCGGGACGGTGAACACTGAAGCTTTCTTT. Translation: CASSMSGTVNTEAFF. The genes are TRBV5-4 and TRBJ1-1, with TRBD1 as a possible D gene (5 bases). V was shortened by 4 bases and J by 0 bases, with 13 bases between the two germline ends. CDR1 is SGHNT and CDR2 is YYREEE in the germline V gene (reference sequence). The CDR3 covers 15 residues.

This clonotype was detected many times. The gene calls are TRBV7-9 and TRBJ1-2; D is possibly TRBD1 (5 bases). This CDR3 comprises 20 residues. Trimming cost V 1 base and J 4 bases, with 28 bases left between them. The germline CDR1 and CDR2 sequences are SEHNR and FQNEAQ (reference sequence). The DNA for the CDR3 is TGTGCCAGCAGCTTAGGTGGGCTGACAGCGACTAAGGGGAGATTCTATGGCTACACCTTC. Translating gives CASSLGGLTATKGRFYGYTF.

This clonotype was recorded many times. V gene TRBV5-1 combines with J gene TRBJ2-7; no firm D call. The germline V gene has CDR1 SGHRS and CDR2 YFSETQ. The CDR3 totals 14 residues. The ends were cut back, 2 bases at V and 1 base at J, with 10 bases in the middle. CDR3 loop: CASSFGGLSYEQYF. CDR3 sequence (DNA): TGCGCCAGCAGCTTTGGCGGATTGTCCTACGAGCAGTACTTC.

This clonotype occurred a few times. The chain is built from TRBV18 and TRBJ2-3; unclear D gene. The V gene's germline CDR1 is KGHSH and CDR2 LQKENI. V lost 2 bases, J lost 0 bases, and 6 bases lay in between. The CDR3 consists of 14 residues. The CDR3 DNA reads as TGTGCCAGCTCACCAAGGGCTAGCACAGATACGCAGTATTTT. Its translation is CASSPRASTDTQYF.

This clonotype was recorded many times. J is TRBJ2-5 and V is TRBV6-5; 8 nucleotides match TRBD2. CDR3 size: 15 residues. Germline-derived CDR1 and CDR2 are MNHEY and SVGAGI. The V segment lost 3 bases and the J segment 6 bases; nucleotides outside the gene matches: 9. The CDR3 DNA sequence: TGTGCCAGCAGTTATTCACCGGGACTAGGGCAGACCCAGTACTTC. This encodes CASSYSPGLGQTQYF.

This sequence joins TRBV10-3 and TRBJ1-1; 9 nucleotides agree with TRBD1. The CDR3 length is 14 residues. Looked up from germline, CDR1 is ENHRY and CDR2 is SYGVKD. Trimming at V came to 6 bases and at J to 1 base, leaving 3 bases not matched to a gene. The CDR3 DNA reads TGTGCCATCAGGGTGACAGGGGGGAACACTGAAGCTTTCTTT. Encoded protein: CAIRVTGGNTEAFF.

The genes are TRBV20-1 and TRBJ1-6; D not certain. Germline V gene sequence: CDR1 DFQATT, CDR2 SNEGSKA (reference sequence). The CDR3 totals 19 residues. Trimming stripped 0 bases from V and 10 bases from J, with 28 bases between. The CDR3, as DNA: TGCAGTGCTAGAGACCTGGACCCGCTACTTCTGGGCGCCAGGTCACCCCTCCACTTT. It translates to CSARDLDPLLLGARSPLHF.

This clonotype occurred many times. CDR3 DNA sequence: TGTGCCAGCAGCTTCTCAGACGGTTATGGCTACACCTTC. Encoded protein: CASSFSDGYGYTF. The chain combines TRBV7-3 with TRBJ1-2; D ambiguous. V gave up 3 bases and J gave up 5 bases, with 10 bases separating them. Germline values: CDR1 SGHTA, CDR2 FQGTGA. The CDR3 length is 13 residues.

This clonotype was seen repeatedly, ten times or more. CDR3 sequence (DNA): TGTGCCAGCAGTTATCATGTGACTGGGGCCAACGTCCTGACTTTC. Translated, it gives CASSYHVTGANVLTF. The chain combines TRBV6-2 or TRBV6-3 with TRBJ2-6, with unresolved D. Germline V gene lookup returns CDR1 MNHEY and CDR2 SVGEGT. The V and J ends lost 3 bases and 2 bases respectively, with 8 bases between them. The CDR3 is 15 residues long.

This clonotype was observed at least ten times. This chain connects TRBV7-2 to TRBJ2-2; D is possibly TRBD1 (5 bases). CDR1 is SGHTA and CDR2 is FQGNSA in the germline V gene. Trimming cost V 1 base and J 1 base, with 13 bases left between them. This CDR3 has 17 residues. The CDR3 DNA reads TGTGCCAGCAGCTTAGGCCTGGGGCCTAAGAACACCGGGGAGCTGTTTTTT. Encoded protein: CASSLGLGPKNTGELFF.

This clonotype was seen repeatedly, ten times or more. J is TRBJ2-3 and V is TRBV7-2; D is ambiguous. The V and J ends lost 5 bases and 0 bases respectively, with 9 bases between them. The germline CDR1 and CDR2 sequences are SGHTA and FQGNSA. This CDR3 has 14 amino acids. DNA for the CDR3: TGTGCCAGCAGCCGTACTCGGAGCACAGATACGCAGTATTTT. The encoded protein is CASSRTRSTDTQYF.

This clonotype was observed many times. The rearrangement links TRBV28 to TRBJ1-1; perhaps TRBD1 as D (5 bases). The germline gives CDR1 MDHEN, CDR2 SYDVKM. V gave up 7 bases and J gave up 5 bases, with 20 bases separating them. This CDR3 is built from 15 residues. CDR3 DNA sequence: TGTGCCAGCACATCCCATGGGGGAACGAGTACTGAAGCTTTCTTT. It yields the protein CASTSHGGTSTEAFF.

This clonotype was found a few times. V and J are TRBV19 and TRBJ2-2; possibly TRBD1 for D (6 bases). V lost 6 bases, J lost 4 bases, and 15 bases lay in between. This CDR3 has 15 residues. Germline V CDR1 and CDR2: LNHDA, SQIVND (reference sequence). The DNA for the CDR3 is TGTGCCAGTAGCCGGGACACCCTCTCCACCGGGGAGCTGTTTTTT. This translates into CASSRDTLSTGELFF.

This clonotype was recorded at least ten times. The chain combines TRBV7-2 with TRBJ2-4; D is unresolved. CDR3 length: 13 residues. V shed 1 base and J shed 8 bases, with 9 bases lying between them. Germline CDR1 is SGHTA and CDR2 is FQGNSA. CDR3 in amino acids: CASSLGHEDIQYF. The CDR3 nucleotides are TGTGCCAGCAGCTTAGGACACGAGGACATTCAGTACTTC.

The chain links TRBV3-1 to TRBJ2-7, with D perhaps TRBD1 (6 bases). Trimming removed 8 bases at V and 3 bases at J, with 26 bases between. The germline CDR1 and CDR2 sequences are LGHDT and YNNKEL (reference sequence). The CDR3 spans 17 residues. CDR3 amino acids: CASSNGVPRGRSYEQYF. CDR3 DNA sequence: TGTGCCAGCTCCAATGGGGTCCCCAGGGGTCGTAGCTACGAGCAGTACTTC.

This clonotype came up many times. The CDR3, as DNA: TGCAGTGCTAGAGAAGAACCTTATGGTGTTAATTCGGGAAGGTACGAGCAGTACTTC. Translation: CSAREEPYGVNSGRYEQYF. This rearrangement joins TRBV20-1 to TRBJ2-7; a possible D gene is TRBD2 (5 bases). Germline loops: CDR1 DFQATT, CDR2 SNEGSKA (reference sequence). The CDR3 runs to 19 residues. Trimming stripped 0 bases from V and 4 bases from J, with 28 bases between.

The sample holds many counts of this clonotype. The chain uses TRBV7-2 and TRBJ2-7; maybe TRBD2 (5 bases). The ends were cut back, 5 bases at V and 7 bases at J, with 15 bases in the middle. The CDR3 consists of 13 residues. Looked up from germline, CDR1 is SGHTA and CDR2 is FQGNSA. This chain's CDR3 is CASSTAPGSEQYV. The CDR3 region has the DNA TGTGCCAGCAGCACCGCCCCGGGGTCTGAGCAGTACGTC.

This clonotype has ten or more counts. V gene TRBV10-3 combines with J gene TRBJ1-1; 7 bases map to TRBD1. The junction had 5 bases not matched to a gene; V was cut back by 10 bases and J by 0 bases. The germline CDR1 and CDR2 sequences are ENHRY and SYGVKD. This CDR3 is 13 amino acids long. DNA for the CDR3: TGTGCCACTGCGGGACAGATGAACACTGAAGCTTTCTTT. It encodes CATAGQMNTEAFF.

This clonotype occurred many times. The rearrangement links TRBV7-2 to TRBJ2-7; tentatively, D is TRBD1 or TRBD2 (6 bases each). The length of the CDR3 is 15 residues. Germline CDR1 reads SGHTA; CDR2 reads FQGNSA. The ends were cut back, 1 base at V and 6 bases at J, with 16 bases in the middle. CDR3 in amino acids: CASSLDGGLPREQYF. The CDR3 DNA sequence: TGTGCCAGCAGCTTAGACGGGGGCCTACCTCGCGAGCAGTACTTC.